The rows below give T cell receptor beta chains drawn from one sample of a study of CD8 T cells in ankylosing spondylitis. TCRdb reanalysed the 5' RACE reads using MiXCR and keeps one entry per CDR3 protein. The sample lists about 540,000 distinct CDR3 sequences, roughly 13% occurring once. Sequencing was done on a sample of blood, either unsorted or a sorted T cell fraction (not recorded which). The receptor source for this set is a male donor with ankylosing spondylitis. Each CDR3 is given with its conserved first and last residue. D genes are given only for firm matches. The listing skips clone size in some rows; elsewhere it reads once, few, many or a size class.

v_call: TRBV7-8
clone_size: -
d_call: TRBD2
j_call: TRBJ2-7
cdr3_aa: CASRIAGGYEQYF
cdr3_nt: TGTGCCAGCAGAATAGCGGGAGGTTACGAGCAGTACTTC

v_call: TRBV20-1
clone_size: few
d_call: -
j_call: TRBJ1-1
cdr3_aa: CSARPSLNTEAFF
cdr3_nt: TGCAGTGCTAGACCATCGCTGAACACTGAAGCTTTCTTT

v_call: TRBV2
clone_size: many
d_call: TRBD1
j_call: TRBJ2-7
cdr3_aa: CASTVTGGENEQYF
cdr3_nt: TGTGCCAGCACTGTCACAGGGGGCGAGAACGAGCAGTACTTC

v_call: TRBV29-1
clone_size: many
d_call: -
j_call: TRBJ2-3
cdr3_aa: CSVEDLGQHASSMYTQYF
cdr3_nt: TGCAGCGTTGAAGATCTGGGTCAGCACGCAAGCAGTATGTATACGCAGTATTTT

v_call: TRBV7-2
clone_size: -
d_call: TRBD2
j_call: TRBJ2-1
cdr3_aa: CASSIGLAGSLGEQFF
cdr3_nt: TGTGCCAGCAGCATCGGACTAGCGGGATCCTTGGGGGAGCAGTTCTTC

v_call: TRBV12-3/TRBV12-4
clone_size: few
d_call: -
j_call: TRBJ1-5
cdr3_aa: CASSSGQHQPQHF
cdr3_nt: TGTGCCAGCAGTTCCGGGCAGCATCAGCCCCAGCATTTT

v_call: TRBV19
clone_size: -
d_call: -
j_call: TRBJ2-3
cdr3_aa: CASSSGYNTQYF
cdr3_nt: TGTGCCAGTAGTAGTGGTTATAACACGCAGTATTTT

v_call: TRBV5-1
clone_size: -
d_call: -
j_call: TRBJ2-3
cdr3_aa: CASSLGQAADTQYF
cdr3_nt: TGCGCCAGCAGCTTGGGACAGGCTGCAGATACGCAGTATTTT

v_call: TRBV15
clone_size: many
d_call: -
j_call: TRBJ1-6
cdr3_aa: CATSRDSLTIHDNSPLHF
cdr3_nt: TGTGCCACCAGCAGAGATTCCCTAACTATTCATGATAATTCACCCCTCCACTTT

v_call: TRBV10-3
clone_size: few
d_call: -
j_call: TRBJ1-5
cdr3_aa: CAISESGRFNQPQHF
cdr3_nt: TGTGCCATCAGTGAGTCGGGTAGGTTTAATCAGCCCCAGCATTTT

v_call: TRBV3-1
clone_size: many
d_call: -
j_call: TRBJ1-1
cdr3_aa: CASSQEDRRTEAFF
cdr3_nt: TGTGCCAGCAGCCAAGAGGACAGACGCACTGAAGCTTTCTTT

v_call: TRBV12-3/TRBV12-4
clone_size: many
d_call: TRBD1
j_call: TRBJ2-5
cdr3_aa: CASGGSTGAETQYF
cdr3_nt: TGTGCCAGCGGCGGCTCAACAGGGGCAGAGACCCAGTACTTC

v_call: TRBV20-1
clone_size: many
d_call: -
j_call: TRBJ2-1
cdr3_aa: CSAGQDSGQWDTSSYNEQFF
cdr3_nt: TGCAGTGCTGGCCAAGATAGCGGCCAATGGGATACGAGCTCCTACAATGAGCAGTTCTTC

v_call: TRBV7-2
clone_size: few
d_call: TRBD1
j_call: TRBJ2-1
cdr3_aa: CASSGDRGPYEQFF
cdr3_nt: TGTGCCAGCAGCGGGGACAGGGGGCCCTATGAGCAGTTCTTC

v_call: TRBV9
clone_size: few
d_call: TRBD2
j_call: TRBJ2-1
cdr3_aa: CASSSPGTSKNNEQFF
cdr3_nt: TGTGCCAGCAGCTCCCCCGGGACTAGTAAAAACAATGAGCAGTTCTTC

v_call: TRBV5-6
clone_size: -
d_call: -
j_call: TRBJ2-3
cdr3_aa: CASSSPLDVGTDTQYF
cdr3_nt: TGTGCCAGCAGCTCCCCCCTGGACGTAGGAACAGATACGCAGTATTTT

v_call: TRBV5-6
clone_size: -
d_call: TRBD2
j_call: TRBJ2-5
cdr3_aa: CASSLTDSGRAWETQYF
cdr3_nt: TGTGCCAGCAGCTTGACCGATAGCGGGAGAGCGTGGGAGACCCAGTACTTC

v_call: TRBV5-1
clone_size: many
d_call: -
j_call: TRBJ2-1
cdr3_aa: CASSDRERDFSYNEQFF
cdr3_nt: TGCGCCAGCAGCGATAGGGAACGGGACTTCTCCTACAATGAGCAGTTCTTC

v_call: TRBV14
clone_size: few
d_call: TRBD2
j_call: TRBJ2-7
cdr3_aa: CASSQGLAGEAHEQYF
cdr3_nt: TGTGCCAGCAGCCAGGGACTAGCGGGAGAGGCCCACGAGCAGTACTTC

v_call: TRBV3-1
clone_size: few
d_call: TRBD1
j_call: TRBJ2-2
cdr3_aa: CASSTRDRGTGELFF
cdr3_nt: TGTGCCAGCAGCACACGGGACAGAGGTACCGGGGAGCTGTTTTTT

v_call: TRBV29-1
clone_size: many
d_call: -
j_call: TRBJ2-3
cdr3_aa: CSVDGANTQYF
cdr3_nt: TGCAGCGTTGATGGGGCAAATACGCAGTATTTT

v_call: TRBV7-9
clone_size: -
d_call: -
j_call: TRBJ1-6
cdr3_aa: CASSPAGRRNSPLHF
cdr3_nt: TGTGCCAGCAGTCCCGCGGGGCGTCGGAATTCACCCCTCCACTTT

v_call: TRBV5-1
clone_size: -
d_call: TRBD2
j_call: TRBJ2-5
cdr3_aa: CASSRTTSGSGSGETQYF
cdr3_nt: TGCGCCAGCAGCCGCACAACTAGCGGGAGCGGGTCGGGAGAGACCCAGTACTTC

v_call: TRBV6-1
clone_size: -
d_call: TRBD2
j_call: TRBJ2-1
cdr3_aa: CASSKGLAGGSGNEQFF
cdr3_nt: TGTGCCAGCAGTAAAGGACTAGCGGGAGGGTCGGGCAATGAGCAGTTCTTC

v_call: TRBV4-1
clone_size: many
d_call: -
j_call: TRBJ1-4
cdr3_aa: CASSFQGEKLFF
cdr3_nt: TGCGCCAGCAGCTTTCAGGGGGAAAAACTGTTTTTT